This TCR beta chain appears in the sequencing data of a study of blood T cell repertoires in COVID-19. This clone appeared a single time. In the original processing: Reference gene primers were amplified, and this amplification served to estimate nucleated cell counts. TCRdb keeps only in-frame clones here, not all; method: immunoSEQ multiplex PCR. V and J calls plus clone size are reproduced from that table; the DNA served to infer D and trimming. The profile shows tens of thousands of clones, about 84% of them singletons. The V and J ends lost 9 bases and 5 bases respectively, with 13 bases between them. The CDR3 covers 12 residues.

The chain links TRBV12-3 or TRBV12-4 to TRBJ2-5, with TRBD2 as a possible D gene (5 bases). This receptor was taken from an elderly man with active or convalescent COVID-19. The specimen sequenced was peripheral blood. CDR3 protein: CASTAGVETQYF. CDR3 bases: TGTGCCAGTACGGCCGGGGTTGAGACCCAGTACTTC.